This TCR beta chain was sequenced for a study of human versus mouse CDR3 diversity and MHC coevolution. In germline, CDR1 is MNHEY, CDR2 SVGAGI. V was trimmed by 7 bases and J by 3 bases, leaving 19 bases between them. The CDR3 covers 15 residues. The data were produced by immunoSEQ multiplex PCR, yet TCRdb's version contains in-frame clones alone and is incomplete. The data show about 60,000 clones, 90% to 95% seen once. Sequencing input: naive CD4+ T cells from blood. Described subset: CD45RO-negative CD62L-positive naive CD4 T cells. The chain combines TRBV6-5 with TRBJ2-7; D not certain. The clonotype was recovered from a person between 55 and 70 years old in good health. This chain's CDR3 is CASTPGAQSFYEQYF. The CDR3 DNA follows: TGTGCCAGCACCCCCGGAGCGCAGAGTTTCTACGAGCAGTACTTC.